This is a list of T cell receptor beta chains from one sample in a study of blood T cell repertoires in COVID-19. Profiling relied on immunoSEQ multiplex PCR, and the TCRdb table lists in-frame clones only, not all of them. The sample yields roughly 220,000 clones, about 85% seen once. Material for sequencing was PBMCs or T cells enriched from blood (not recorded which). Receptor source: a woman in her twenties or thirties who had recovered from COVID-19. Each CDR3 is given with its conserved first and last residue. Fields, in order: J gene, D gene, V gene, clone size, CDR3 DNA, CDR3 protein. The D gene is left open where the match is weak. Clone sizes are given selectively: once, few, many, or a class where the clone is expanded.

TRBJ1-6,.,TRBV6-5,.,TGTGCCAGCAGTTACTCGGGAGGGCTCGGTTCACCCCTCCACTTT,CASSYSGGLGSPLHF
TRBJ1-1,.,TRBV2,once,TGTGCCAGCAGGGACTTTGCTGGAGCTTTCTTT,CASRDFAGAFF
TRBJ2-5,.,TRBV4-3,.,TGCGCCAGCAGCCAAGATCGGGGGATCGAGACCCAGTACTTC,CASSQDRGIETQYF
TRBJ2-3,.,TRBV4-3,once,TGCGCCAGCAGCCAAGTTTCCAGGAAAAGGGGTACAGATACGCAGTATTTT,CASSQVSRKRGTDTQYF
TRBJ2-3,.,TRBV3-1/TRBV3-2,.,TGTGCCAGCAGCCAAGACGGCAGGGTTCACGATACGCAGTATTTT,CASSQDGRVHDTQYF
TRBJ1-5,.,TRBV2,few,TGTGCCAGCAGTGGCTCGAGGAATCAGCCCCAGCATTTT,CASSGSRNQPQHF
TRBJ2-7,TRBD1,TRBV11-2,.,TGTGCCAGCAGTTGGACAGGTCCCTCCTACGAGCAGTACTTC,CASSWTGPSYEQYF
TRBJ2-5,.,TRBV9,.,TGTGCCAGCAGCGCCGGCAGGGTGGAGACCCAGTACTTC,CASSAGRVETQYF
TRBJ1-3,.,TRBV28,.,TGTGCCAGCAGTTTCAGCTCTGGAAACACCATATATTTT,CASSFSSGNTIYF
TRBJ1-4,.,TRBV28,.,TGTGCCAGCAGCCTCACAGGGTTGGTAAATGAAAAACTGTTTTTT,CASSLTGLVNEKLFF
TRBJ2-3,.,TRBV9,.,TGTGCCAGCAGCGTATCAATGCGGGGCCCCCCAGATACGCAGTATTTT,CASSVSMRGPPDTQYF